One sample yielded the 4 T cell receptor beta chains listed below, sequenced in a study of blood T cell repertoires in COVID-19. The repertoire was sequenced with immunoSEQ multiplex PCR; TCRdb's copy has only in-frame clones and lacks some. Among 500,000 or so clones, about nine tenths were seen once, and the ten largest hold approximately 0.7%. What was sequenced was PBMCs or T cells enriched from blood (not recorded which). The receptors were sampled from a woman under 30 who had recovered from COVID-19.

The chain carries TRBV2 and TRBJ2-6, with D maybe TRBD1 (6 bases). Looked up from germline, CDR1 is SNHLY and CDR2 is FYNNEI. The CDR3 consists of 17 residues. Trimming took 5 bases from V and 1 from J, leaving 15 bases between them. The CDR3 sequence: CASSRYRDPSGANVLTF. The CDR3 coding sequence is TGTGCCAGCAGTAGGTACAGGGACCCTTCTGGGGCCAACGTCCTGACTTTC. Supplemented by reference TRBV2 and TRBJ2-6, the full variable domain reads EPEVTQTPSHQVTQMGQEVILRCVPISNHLYFYWYRQILGQKVEFLVSFYNNEISEKSEIFDDQFSVERPDGSNFTLKIRSTKLEDSAMYFCASSRYRDPSGANVLTFGAGSRLTVL.

Comments on this clone: The same CDR3 arises from other DNA sequences in this sample as well. V usage is TRBV27 and J usage is TRBJ2-7, with D possibly being TRBD2 (6 bases). V dropped 3 bases and J dropped 0 bases, with 9 bases sitting between them. The CDR3 covers 14 residues. Germline CDR1 MNHEY, CDR2 SMNVEV (reference sequence). CDR3 sequence: CASSFRDSSYEQYF. The CDR3 nucleotides read TGTGCCAGCAGTTTCCGGGACTCCTCCTACGAGCAGTACTTC.

This clone was found once. The chain joins TRBV30 to TRBJ1-4; TRBD1 matches at 9 bases. CDR3 size: 12 residues. CDR1 and CDR2 from the germline V gene are GTSNPN and SVGIG (reference sequence). Trimming removed 8 bases from V and 7 bases from J; junction bases left unmatched: 5. CDR3 sequence: CAIDRGTEKLFF. The CDR3 DNA is TGTGCCATTGACAGGGGGACTGAAAAACTGTTTTTT.

The chain combines TRBV10-1 with TRBJ1-6; 8 positions match TRBD1. The CDR3 is 14 amino acids. The V segment lost 5 bases and the J segment 6 bases; nucleotides outside the gene matches: 3. The germline CDR1 and CDR2 sequences are WNHNN and SYGVQD (reference sequence). CDR3 residues: CASSRTGINSPLHF. The CDR3 DNA is TGCGCCAGCAGTAGGACAGGGATTAATTCACCCCTCCACTTT.